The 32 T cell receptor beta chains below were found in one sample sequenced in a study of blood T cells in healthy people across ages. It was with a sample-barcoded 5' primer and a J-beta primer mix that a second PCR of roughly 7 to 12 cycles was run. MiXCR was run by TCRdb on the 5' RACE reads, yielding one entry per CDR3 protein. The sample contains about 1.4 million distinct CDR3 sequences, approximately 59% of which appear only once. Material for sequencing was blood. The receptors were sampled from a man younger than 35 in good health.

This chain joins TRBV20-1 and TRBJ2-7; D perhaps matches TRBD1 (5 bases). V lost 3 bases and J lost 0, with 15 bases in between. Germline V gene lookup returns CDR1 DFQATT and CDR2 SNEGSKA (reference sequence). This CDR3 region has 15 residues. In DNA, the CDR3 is TGCAGTGCTAGGCCCCCTACAGGACCCTCCTACGAGCAGTACTTC. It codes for CSARPPTGPSYEQYF.

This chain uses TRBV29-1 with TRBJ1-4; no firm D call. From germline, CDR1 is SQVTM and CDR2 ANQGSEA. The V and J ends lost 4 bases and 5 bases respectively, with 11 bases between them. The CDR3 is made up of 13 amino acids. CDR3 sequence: CSVGAGPNEKLFF. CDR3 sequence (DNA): TGCAGCGTTGGGGCCGGCCCGAATGAAAAACTGTTTTTT.

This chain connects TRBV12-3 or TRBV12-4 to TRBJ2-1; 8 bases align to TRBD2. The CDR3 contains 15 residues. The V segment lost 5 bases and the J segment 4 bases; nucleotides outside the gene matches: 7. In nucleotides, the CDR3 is TGTGCCAGCAGTGAGAGGCCTAGCGGGTACAATGAGCAGTTCTTC. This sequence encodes CASSERPSGYNEQFF.

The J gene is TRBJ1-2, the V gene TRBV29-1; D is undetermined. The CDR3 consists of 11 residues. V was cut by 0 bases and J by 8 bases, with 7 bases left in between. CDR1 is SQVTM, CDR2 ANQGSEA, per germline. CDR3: CSVEDWAGYTF. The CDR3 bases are TGCAGCGTTGAAGATTGGGCCGGCTACACCTTC.

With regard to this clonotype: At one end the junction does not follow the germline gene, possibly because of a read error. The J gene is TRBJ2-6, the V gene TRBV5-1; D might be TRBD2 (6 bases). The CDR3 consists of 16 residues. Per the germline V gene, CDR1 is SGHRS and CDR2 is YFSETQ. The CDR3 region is CASSLAPGTGANGLTF. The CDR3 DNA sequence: TGCGCCAGCAGCTTGGCCCCAGGGACTGGGGCCAACGGCCTGACTTTC.

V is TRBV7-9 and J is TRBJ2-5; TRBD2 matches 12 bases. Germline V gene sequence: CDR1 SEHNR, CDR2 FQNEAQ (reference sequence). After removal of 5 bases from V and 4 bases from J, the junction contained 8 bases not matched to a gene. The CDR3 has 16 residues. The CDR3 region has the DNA TGTGCCAGCAGCCATGAGACTAGCGGGAGAGGAGAGACCCAGTACTTC. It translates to CASSHETSGRGETQYF. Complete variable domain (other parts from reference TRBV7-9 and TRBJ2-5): DTGVSQNPRHKITKRGQNVTFRCDPISEHNRLYWYRQTLGQGPEFLTYFQNEAQLEKSRLLSDRFSAERPKGSFSTLEIQRTEQGDSAMYLCASSHETSGRGETQYFGPGTRLLVL.

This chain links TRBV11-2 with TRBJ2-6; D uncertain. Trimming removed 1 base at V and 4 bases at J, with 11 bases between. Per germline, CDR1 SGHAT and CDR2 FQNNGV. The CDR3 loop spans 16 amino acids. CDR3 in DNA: TGTGCCAGCAGCTTAGTAATTGCGAGCGGGGCCAACGTCCTGACTTTC. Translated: CASSLVIASGANVLTF. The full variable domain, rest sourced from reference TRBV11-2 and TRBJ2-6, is EAGVAQSPRYKIIEKRQSVAFWCNPISGHATLYWYQQILGQGPKLLIQFQNNGVVDDSQLPKDRFSAERLKGVDSTLKIQPAKLEDSAVYLCASSLVIASGANVLTFGAGSRLTVL.

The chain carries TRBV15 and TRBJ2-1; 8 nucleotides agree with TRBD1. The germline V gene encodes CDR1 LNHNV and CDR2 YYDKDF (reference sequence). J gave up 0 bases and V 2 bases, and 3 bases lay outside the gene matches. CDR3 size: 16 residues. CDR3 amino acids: CATSRLQGVSYNEQFF. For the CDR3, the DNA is TGTGCCACCAGCAGACTACAGGGGGTCTCCTACAATGAGCAGTTCTTC.

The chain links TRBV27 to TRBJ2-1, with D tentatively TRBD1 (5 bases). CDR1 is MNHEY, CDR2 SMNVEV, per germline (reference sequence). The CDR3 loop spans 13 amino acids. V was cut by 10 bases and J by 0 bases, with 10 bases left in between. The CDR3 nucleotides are TGTGCCACCACCGACAGCTCCTACAATGAGCAGTTCTTC. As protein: CATTDSSYNEQFF.

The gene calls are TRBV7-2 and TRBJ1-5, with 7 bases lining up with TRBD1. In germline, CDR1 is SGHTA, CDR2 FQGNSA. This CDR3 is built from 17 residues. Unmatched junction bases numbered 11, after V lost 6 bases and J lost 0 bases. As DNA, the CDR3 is TGTGCCAGCAGTTTCCGAGGGGGCCATTATAGCAATCAGCCCCAGCATTTT. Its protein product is CASSFRGGHYSNQPQHF.

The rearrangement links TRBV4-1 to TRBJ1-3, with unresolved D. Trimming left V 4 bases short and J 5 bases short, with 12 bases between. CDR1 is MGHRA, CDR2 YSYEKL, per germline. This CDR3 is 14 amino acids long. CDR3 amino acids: CASSRLGIRNTIYF. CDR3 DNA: TGCGCCAGCAGCCGGCTTGGGATCAGAAACACCATATATTTT.

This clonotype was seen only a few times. The DNA of the CDR3 is TGCAGCGTCGGACAGGACTCCTACGAGCAGTACTTC. This sequence encodes CSVGQDSYEQYF. The V call is TRBV29-1, the J call TRBJ2-7, with 7 bases identical to TRBD1. Germline V lookup: CDR1 SQVTM, CDR2 ANQGSEA. V trimming: 6 bases; J trimming: 0 bases; junction bases outside the gene matches: 2. CDR3 length: 12 amino acids.

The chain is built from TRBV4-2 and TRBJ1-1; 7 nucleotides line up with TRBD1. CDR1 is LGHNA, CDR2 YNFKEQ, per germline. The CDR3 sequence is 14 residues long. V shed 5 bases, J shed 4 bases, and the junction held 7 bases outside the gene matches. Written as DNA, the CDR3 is TGTGCCAGCAGCGACCGACAGGGAAGCACTGAAGCTTTCTTT. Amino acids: CASSDRQGSTEAFF.

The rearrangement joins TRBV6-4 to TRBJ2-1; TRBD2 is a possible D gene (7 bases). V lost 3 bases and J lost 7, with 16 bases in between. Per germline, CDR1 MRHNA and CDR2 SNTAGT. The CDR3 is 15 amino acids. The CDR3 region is CASSDLGGGPNEQFF. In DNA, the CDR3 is TGTGCCAGCAGTGATTTAGGGGGGGGCCCGAATGAGCAGTTCTTC.

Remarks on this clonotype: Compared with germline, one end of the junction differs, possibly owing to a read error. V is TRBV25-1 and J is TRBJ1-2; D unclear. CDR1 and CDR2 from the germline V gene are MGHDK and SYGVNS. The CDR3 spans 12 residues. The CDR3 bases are TGTGTCAGCAGTGAATCTGGCTATGGCTACACCTTC. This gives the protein CVSSESGYGYTF.

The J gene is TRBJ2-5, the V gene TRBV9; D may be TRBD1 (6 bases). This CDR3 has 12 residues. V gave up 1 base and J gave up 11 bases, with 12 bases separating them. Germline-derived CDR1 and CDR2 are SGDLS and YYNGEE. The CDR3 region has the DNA TGTGCCAGCAGCGTACAGGGGAGTGATCAGTACTTC. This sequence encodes CASSVQGSDQYF.

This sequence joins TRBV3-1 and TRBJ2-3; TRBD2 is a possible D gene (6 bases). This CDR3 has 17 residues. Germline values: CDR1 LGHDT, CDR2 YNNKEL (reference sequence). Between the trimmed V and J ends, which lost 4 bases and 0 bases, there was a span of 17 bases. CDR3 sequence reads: CASSPRTSSPSTDTQYF. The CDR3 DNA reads TGTGCCAGCAGCCCTCGTACTAGCTCCCCTAGCACAGATACGCAGTATTTT.

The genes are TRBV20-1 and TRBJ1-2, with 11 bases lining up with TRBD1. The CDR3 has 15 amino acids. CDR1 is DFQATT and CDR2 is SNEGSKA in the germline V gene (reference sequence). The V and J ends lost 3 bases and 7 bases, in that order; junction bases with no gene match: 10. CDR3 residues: CSARELGQGVSGYTF. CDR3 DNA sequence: TGCAGTGCTAGGGAGTTGGGACAGGGGGTTAGTGGCTACACCTTC.

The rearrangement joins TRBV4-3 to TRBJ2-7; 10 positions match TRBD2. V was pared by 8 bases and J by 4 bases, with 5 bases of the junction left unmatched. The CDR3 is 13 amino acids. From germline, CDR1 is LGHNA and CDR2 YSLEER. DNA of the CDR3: TGCGCCAGCGGGGCTAGCGGGAGTTACGAGCAGTACTTC. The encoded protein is CASGASGSYEQYF.

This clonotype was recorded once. CDR3 in amino acids: CASSFGRGGYNEQYF. The CDR3 nucleotides read TGTGCCAGCAGCTTCGGGCGGGGAGGTTACAATGAGCAGTACTTC. The chain employs TRBV5-6 and TRBJ2-1, with D possibly matching TRBD2 (6 bases). TRBJ2-7 explains the end of the DNA better; the J call may be wrong. Per the germline V gene, CDR1 is SGHDT and CDR2 is YYEEEE. CDR3 length: 15 residues.

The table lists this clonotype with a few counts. CDR3 DNA sequence: TGTGCCAGCAGTCCTGGGGGCGCCCCTGGAAACACCATATATTTT. Translating gives CASSPGGAPGNTIYF. This chain links TRBV12-3 or TRBV12-4 with TRBJ1-3, with a possible D match to TRBD1 (6 bases). The CDR3 is 15 residues long. V was shortened by 5 bases and J by 2 bases, with 13 bases between the two germline ends.

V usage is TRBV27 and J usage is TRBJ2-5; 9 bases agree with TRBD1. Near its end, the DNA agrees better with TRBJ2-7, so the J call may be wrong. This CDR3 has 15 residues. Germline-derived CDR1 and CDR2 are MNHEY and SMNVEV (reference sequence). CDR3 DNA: TGTGCCAGCACGACCGGGACAGGGACTTTGTACGAGCAGTACTTC. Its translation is CASTTGTGTLYEQYF.

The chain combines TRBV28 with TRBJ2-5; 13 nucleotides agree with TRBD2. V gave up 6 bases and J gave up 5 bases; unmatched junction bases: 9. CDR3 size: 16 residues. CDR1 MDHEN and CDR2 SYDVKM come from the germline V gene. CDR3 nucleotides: TGTGCCAGCAGCCAAACTAGCGGGGGGGCCTTTGAGACCCAGTACTTC. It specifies CASSQTSGGAFETQYF.

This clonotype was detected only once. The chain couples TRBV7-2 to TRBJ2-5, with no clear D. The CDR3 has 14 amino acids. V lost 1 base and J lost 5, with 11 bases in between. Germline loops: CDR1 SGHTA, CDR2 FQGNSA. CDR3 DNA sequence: TGTGCCAGCAGCTTAGGAATAGGAGTCGAGACCCAGTACTTC. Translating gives CASSLGIGVETQYF.

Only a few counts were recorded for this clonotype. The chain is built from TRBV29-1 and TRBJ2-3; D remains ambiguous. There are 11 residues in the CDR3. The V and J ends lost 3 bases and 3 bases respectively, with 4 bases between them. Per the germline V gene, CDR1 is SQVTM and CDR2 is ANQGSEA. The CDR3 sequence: CSVDGTDTQYF. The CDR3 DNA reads TGCAGCGTTGACGGTACAGATACGCAGTATTTT.

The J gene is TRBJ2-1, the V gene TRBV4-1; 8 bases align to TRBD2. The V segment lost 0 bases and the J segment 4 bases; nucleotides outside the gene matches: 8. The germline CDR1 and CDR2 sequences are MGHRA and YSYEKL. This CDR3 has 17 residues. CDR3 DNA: TGCGCCAGCAGCCAAGATTCGAGCGGGAGTGGGTACAATGAGCAGTTCTTC. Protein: CASSQDSSGSGYNEQFF.

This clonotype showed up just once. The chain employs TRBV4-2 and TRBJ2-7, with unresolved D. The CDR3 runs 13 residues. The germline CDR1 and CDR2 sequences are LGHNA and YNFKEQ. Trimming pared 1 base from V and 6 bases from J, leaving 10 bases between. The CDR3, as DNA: TGTGCCAGCAGCCAAGCCCCTTTTAGCGAGCAGTACTTC. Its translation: CASSQAPFSEQYF.

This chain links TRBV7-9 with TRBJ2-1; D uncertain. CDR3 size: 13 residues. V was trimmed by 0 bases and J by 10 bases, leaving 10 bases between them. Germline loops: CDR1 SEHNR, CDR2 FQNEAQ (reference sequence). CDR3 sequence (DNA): TGTGCCAGCAGCTTAGCAGGGATGAGGGAGCAGTTCTTC. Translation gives CASSLAGMREQFF.

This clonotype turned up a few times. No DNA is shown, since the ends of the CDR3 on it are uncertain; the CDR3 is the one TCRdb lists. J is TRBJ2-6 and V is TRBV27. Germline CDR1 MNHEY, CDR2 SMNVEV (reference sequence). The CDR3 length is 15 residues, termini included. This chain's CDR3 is CASSSSDRRANVLTF.

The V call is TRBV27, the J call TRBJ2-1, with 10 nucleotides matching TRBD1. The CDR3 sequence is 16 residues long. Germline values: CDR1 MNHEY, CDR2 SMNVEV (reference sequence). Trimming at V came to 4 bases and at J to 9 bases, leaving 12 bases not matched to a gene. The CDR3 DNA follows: TGTGCCAGCAGTTCCAAAGGGACAGGGGCGCTGGGTGAGCAGTTCTTC. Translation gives CASSSKGTGALGEQFF.

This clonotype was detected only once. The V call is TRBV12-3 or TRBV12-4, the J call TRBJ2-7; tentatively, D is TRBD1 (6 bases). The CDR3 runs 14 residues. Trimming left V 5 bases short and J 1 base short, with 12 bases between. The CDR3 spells CASSLDRWSYEQYF. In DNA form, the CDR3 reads TGTGCCAGCAGTCTAGACAGGTGGTCCTACGAGCAGTACTTC.

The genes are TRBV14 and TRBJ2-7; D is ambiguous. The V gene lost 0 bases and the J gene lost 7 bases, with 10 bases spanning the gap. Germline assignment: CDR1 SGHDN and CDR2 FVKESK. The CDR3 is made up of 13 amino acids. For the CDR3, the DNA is TGTGCCAGCAGCCAAGAGGGTGTTGTTGAGCAGTACTTC. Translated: CASSQEGVVEQYF.